The 20 T cell receptor beta chains given below trace back to one sample, sequenced in a study of shared clonotypes between healthy human individuals (dated by TCRdb to the early 2020s). Receptors were amplified or captured by the immunoSEQ multiplex PCR assay. The clones in this table, taken by TCRdb from immuneACCESS, are in-frame only. Not every clone is retained; where verified, under half of the shortfall comes from an unresolved V gene, and the cause of the rest is unknown. Within this sample are a few million clones, with 93% of them counted one time only. Under 0.45% of the sample rests with the top ten. Sample: naive CD4+ T cells from PBMCs. The cell subset or site label here, explained by the study, means: CD45RA+ positively selected. These receptors were taken from a man aged 18 to 29 in good health. Some clones in this sample may be carry-over from other donors' samples.

This rearrangement joins TRBV6-5 to TRBJ2-7; tentative D call: TRBD1 (5 bases). The V gene's germline CDR1 is MNHEY and CDR2 SVGAGI. With 2 bases removed from V and 2 bases from J, the gap between germline ends came to 13 bases. This CDR3 is built from 15 residues. The CDR3 sequence is CASSYGAVSPYEQYF. In nucleotides, the CDR3 is TGTGCCAGCAGTTACGGGGCGGTTTCTCCCTACGAGCAGTACTTC.

On this clone: This CDR3 fails to terminate in the conserved phenylalanine or tryptophan, so it likely reflects a read error. The limits of the CDR3 on the DNA are not certain, so only TCRdb's listed CDR3 is given. The CDR3: CASSRPPGQGDKVY. The V call is TRBV4-1, the J call TRBJ1-1; the listed D gene, TRBD1, was not tested against the DNA. In germline, CDR1 is MGHRA, CDR2 YSYEKL. A total of 14 residues make up the CDR3, ends included.

J is TRBJ2-3 and V is TRBV6-1; 13 positions match TRBD2. CDR1 is MNHNS and CDR2 is SASEGT in the germline V gene. The CDR3 length is 19 residues. Trimming cost V 4 bases and J 1 base; bases outside gene matches: 11. The CDR3 DNA is TGTGCCAGCAGTGGGCCTACTAGCGGGAGGGACTGGGGCACAGATACGCAGTATTTT. Translation: CASSGPTSGRDWGTDTQYF.

The genes are TRBV27 and TRBJ2-7; 7 bases fit TRBD2. The CDR3 covers 15 residues. The V gene's germline CDR1 is MNHEY and CDR2 SMNVEV (reference sequence). J was trimmed by 6 bases and V by 3 bases; bases with no gene match: 11. In DNA form, the CDR3 reads TGTGCCAGCAGTTTCACTGGGACTACCCTGAGCGAGCAGTACTTC. This encodes CASSFTGTTLSEQYF.

This clone was seen once. The chain is built from TRBV6-1 and TRBJ2-7, with a possible D match to TRBD1 (6 bases). Germline CDR1 MNHNS, CDR2 SASEGT. The CDR3 contains 15 residues. The V end lost 6 bases, the J end lost 2 bases, and 17 bases lay between the germline ends. The CDR3 is CASSRGGQGTYEQYF. The CDR3, as DNA: TGTGCCAGCAGCAGGGGCGGGCAGGGGACCTACGAGCAGTACTTC.

V gene TRBV6-5 combines with J gene TRBJ2-3; 9 bases line up with TRBD1. V shed 0 bases and J 7 bases; nucleotides not matched to a gene: 5. This CDR3 spans 15 amino acids. In germline, CDR1 is MNHEY, CDR2 SVGAGI. DNA for the CDR3: TGTGCCAGCAGTTACTCGAGGGGGACAGGGTATACGCAGTATTTT. Its translation: CASSYSRGTGYTQYF.

The chain recombines TRBV19 with TRBJ2-7, with D perhaps TRBD1 (5 bases). Trimming shortened V by 3 bases and J by 2 bases, and 17 bases separated the two germline ends. Germline CDR1 and CDR2: LNHDA and SQIVND (reference sequence). The length of the CDR3 is 16 residues. Here the CDR3 DNA reads TGTGCCAGTAGTATCGTGACTGGGGCCCCAACCTACGAGCAGTACTTC. This codes for CASSIVTGAPTYEQYF.

This chain joins TRBV6-5 and TRBJ2-7, with D possibly matching TRBD1 (6 bases). Germline CDR1 and CDR2: MNHEY and SVGAGI. Between the trimmed V and J ends, which lost 6 bases and 1 base, there was a span of 16 bases. This CDR3 has 15 amino acids. CDR3 sequence: CASRRAMDSSYEQYF. For the CDR3, the DNA is TGTGCCAGCAGAAGGGCGATGGACAGTTCCTACGAGCAGTACTTC.

The chain combines TRBV7-3 with TRBJ2-3; D call uncertain. The CDR3 totals 16 residues. CDR1 and CDR2 (germline): SGHTA, FQGTGA. Trimming pared 3 bases from V and 2 bases from J, leaving 15 bases between. CDR3 DNA sequence: TGTGCCAGCAGCTTGCGCGGTTCTAAAAACACAGATACGCAGTATTTT. Its protein product is CASSLRGSKNTDTQYF.

The chain uses TRBV14 and TRBJ2-5; 7 bases match TRBD1. Germline V lookup: CDR1 SGHDN, CDR2 FVKESK. J gave up 6 bases and V 3 bases, and 10 bases lay outside the gene matches. This CDR3 has 15 residues. The CDR3 DNA follows: TGTGCCAGCAGCCAGATGGGACAGCTTAGAAAGACCCAGTACTTC. It is translated as CASSQMGQLRKTQYF.

The chain uses TRBV28 and TRBJ2-7, with D maybe TRBD2 (6 bases). This CDR3 has 13 residues. V lost 2 bases and J lost 7, with 12 bases in between. Per germline, CDR1 MDHEN and CDR2 SYDVKM. This CDR3 reads CASSLTSGLEQYF. DNA of the CDR3: TGTGCCAGCAGTTTAACCTCCGGACTAGAGCAGTACTTC.

Points on this clone: At the DNA level, this CDR3 is encoded by other sequences in the same sample as well. This rearrangement joins TRBV28 to TRBJ1-5; weak D call: TRBD1 (6 bases). This CDR3 is built from 12 residues. CDR1 MDHEN and CDR2 SYDVKM come from the germline V gene. V lost 9 bases to trimming and J lost 3 bases, with 9 bases between them. Here the CDR3 reads CASGQSNQPQHF. As DNA, the CDR3 is TGTGCCAGTGGACAGTCCAATCAGCCCCAGCATTTT.

V and J are TRBV6-6 and TRBJ2-7; the D gene could be TRBD1 or TRBD2 (5 bases each). Looked up from germline, CDR1 is MNHNY and CDR2 is SVGAGI (reference sequence). The CDR3 extends over 12 amino acids. Trimming removed 1 base at V and 11 bases at J, with 12 bases between. CDR3 DNA: TGTGCCAGCAGTTACTATTCCGGGACGGAGTACTTC. Its protein product is CASSYYSGTEYF.

V usage is TRBV11-2 and J usage is TRBJ1-5; D remains ambiguous. There are 15 residues in the CDR3. Per germline, CDR1 SGHAT and CDR2 FQNNGV. The V gene lost 2 bases and the J gene lost 3 bases, with 11 bases spanning the gap. As DNA, the CDR3 is TGTGCCAGCAGCTTACGCAGCCAGTTCAATCAGCCCCAGCATTTT. Translated: CASSLRSQFNQPQHF.

J is TRBJ1-2 and V is TRBV30; possible D gene TRBD1, 6 bases. The germline gives CDR1 GTSNPN, CDR2 SVGIG (reference sequence). The germline V and J ends were trimmed by 2 bases and 8 bases, with 15 bases remaining between them. The CDR3 has 13 amino acids. CDR3 sequence (DNA): TGTGCCTGGAGTTCAGGGGTGCTTGGCGGCTACACCTTC. As protein: CAWSSGVLGGYTF.

The V call is TRBV27, the J call TRBJ2-5; D is perhaps TRBD1 (6 bases). V lost 5 bases and J lost 4, with 17 bases in between. This CDR3 has 15 amino acids. Looked up from germline, CDR1 is MNHEY and CDR2 is SMNVEV (reference sequence). The CDR3 is CASSPRVGGTETQYF. CDR3 nucleotide sequence: TGTGCCAGCAGTCCCCGCGTAGGGGGTACAGAGACCCAGTACTTC.

This chain links TRBV27 with TRBJ1-6; D is uncertain. This CDR3 contains 15 residues. Germline CDR1 MNHEY, CDR2 SMNVEV (reference sequence). Trimming removed 3 bases from V and 8 bases from J, with 14 bases in between. The CDR3 spells CASSLGSRRDSPLHF. CDR3 nucleotides: TGTGCCAGCAGTTTGGGGAGTCGGAGGGATTCACCCCTCCACTTT.

This clone was counted once. The chain carries TRBV7-9 and TRBJ2-1; D might be TRBD2 (5 bases). The CDR3 is 15 residues long. Germline CDR1 SEHNR, CDR2 FQNEAQ (reference sequence). The V end was cut by 5 bases, the J end by 5 bases, with 16 bases between. CDR3: CASSLRTDFNNEQFF. The CDR3 DNA reads TGTGCCAGCAGCCTAAGGACGGACTTCAACAATGAGCAGTTCTTC.

This chain connects TRBV19 to TRBJ2-3; perhaps TRBD2 as D (5 bases). CDR3 length: 15 residues. Germline V gene sequence: CDR1 LNHDA, CDR2 SQIVND (reference sequence). The V end was cut by 2 bases, the J end by 2 bases, with 11 bases between. For the CDR3, the DNA is TGTGCCAGTAGTATAAAGCGGACCCCCACAGATACGCAGTATTTT. This sequence encodes CASSIKRTPTDTQYF. The full variable domain, in which reference TRBV19 and TRBJ2-3 provide the parts outside the CDR3, is DGGITQSPKYLFRKEGQNVTLSCEQNLNHDAMYWYRQDPGQGLRLIYYSQIVNDFQKGDIAEGYSVSREKKESFPLTVTSAQKNPTAFYLCASSIKRTPTDTQYFGPGTRLTVL.

V and J are TRBV5-1 and TRBJ2-3; 11 bases align to TRBD2. The junction had 14 bases not matched to a gene; V was cut back by 6 bases and J by 5 bases. CDR1 is SGHRS, CDR2 YFSETQ, per germline. CDR3 length: 17 amino acids. The CDR3 DNA is TGCGCCAGCACTCTAGGGCTAGCGGGAGGTCGGGGAGATACGCAGTATTTT. Translated, it gives CASTLGLAGGRGDTQYF.